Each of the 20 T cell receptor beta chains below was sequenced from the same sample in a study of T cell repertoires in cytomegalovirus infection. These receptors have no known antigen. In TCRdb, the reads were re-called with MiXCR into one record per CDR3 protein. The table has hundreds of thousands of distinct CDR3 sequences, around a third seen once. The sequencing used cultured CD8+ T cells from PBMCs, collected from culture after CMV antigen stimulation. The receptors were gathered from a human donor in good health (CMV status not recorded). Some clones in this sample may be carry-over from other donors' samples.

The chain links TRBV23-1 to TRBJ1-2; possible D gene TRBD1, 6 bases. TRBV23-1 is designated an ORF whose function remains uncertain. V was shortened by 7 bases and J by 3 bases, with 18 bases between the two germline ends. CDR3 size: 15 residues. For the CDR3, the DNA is TGCGCCAGCAATTGGACAGTTTGTACTTACTATGGCTACACCTTC. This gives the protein CASNWTVCTYYGYTF.

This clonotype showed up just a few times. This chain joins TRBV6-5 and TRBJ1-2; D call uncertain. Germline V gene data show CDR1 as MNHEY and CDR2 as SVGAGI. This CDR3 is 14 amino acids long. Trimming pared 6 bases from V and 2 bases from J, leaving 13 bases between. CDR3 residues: CASRTREHNYGYTF. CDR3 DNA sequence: TGTGCCAGCAGAACTAGGGAGCACAACTATGGCTACACCTTC.

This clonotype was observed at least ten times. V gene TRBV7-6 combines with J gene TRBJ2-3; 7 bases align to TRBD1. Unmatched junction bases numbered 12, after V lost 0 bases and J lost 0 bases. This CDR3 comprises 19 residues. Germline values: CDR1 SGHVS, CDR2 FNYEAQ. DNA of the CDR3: TGTGCCAGCAGCTTAGCGACATGGAAGACAGGGACGAGCACAGATACGCAGTATTTT. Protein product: CASSLATWKTGTSTDTQYF.

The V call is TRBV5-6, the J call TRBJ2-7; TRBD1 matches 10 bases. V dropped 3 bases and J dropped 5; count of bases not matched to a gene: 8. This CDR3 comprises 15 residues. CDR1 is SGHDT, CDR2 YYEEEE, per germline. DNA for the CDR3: TGTGCCAGCAGCTCACCGGGACAGGGGATCCACGAGCAGTACGTC. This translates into CASSSPGQGIHEQYV.

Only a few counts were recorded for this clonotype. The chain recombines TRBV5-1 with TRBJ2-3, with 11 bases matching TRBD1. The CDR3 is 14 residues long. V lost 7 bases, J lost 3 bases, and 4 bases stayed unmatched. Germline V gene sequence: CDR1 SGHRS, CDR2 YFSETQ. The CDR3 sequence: CASLGQGATDTQYF. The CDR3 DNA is TGCGCCAGCCTTGGACAGGGGGCAACAGATACGCAGTATTTT.

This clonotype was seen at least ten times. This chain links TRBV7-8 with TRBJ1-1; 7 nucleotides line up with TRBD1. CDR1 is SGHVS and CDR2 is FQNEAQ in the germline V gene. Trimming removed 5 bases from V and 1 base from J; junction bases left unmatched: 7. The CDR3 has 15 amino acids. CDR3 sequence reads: CASSTGQIWNTEAFF. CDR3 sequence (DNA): TGTGCCAGCAGCACGGGACAGATTTGGAACACTGAAGCTTTCTTT. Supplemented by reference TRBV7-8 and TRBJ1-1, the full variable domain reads GAGVSQSPRYKVAKRGQDVALRCDPISGHVSLFWYQQALGQGPEFLTYFQNEAQLDKSGLPSDRFFAERPEGSVSTLKIQRTQQEDSAVYLCASSTGQIWNTEAFFGQGTRLTVV.

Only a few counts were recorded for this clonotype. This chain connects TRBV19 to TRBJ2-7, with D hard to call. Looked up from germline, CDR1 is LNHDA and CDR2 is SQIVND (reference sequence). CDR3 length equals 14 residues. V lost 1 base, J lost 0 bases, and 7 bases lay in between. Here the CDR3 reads CASSIAGNSYEQYF. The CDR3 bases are TGTGCCAGTAGTATAGCCGGCAACTCCTACGAGCAGTACTTC.

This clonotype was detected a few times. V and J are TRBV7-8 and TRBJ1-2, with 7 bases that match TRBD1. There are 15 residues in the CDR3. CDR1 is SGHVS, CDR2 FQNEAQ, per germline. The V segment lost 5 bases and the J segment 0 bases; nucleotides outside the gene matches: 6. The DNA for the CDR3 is TGTGCCAGCAGCCCTAGACAGGGAGCTAACTATGGCTACACCTTC. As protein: CASSPRQGANYGYTF.

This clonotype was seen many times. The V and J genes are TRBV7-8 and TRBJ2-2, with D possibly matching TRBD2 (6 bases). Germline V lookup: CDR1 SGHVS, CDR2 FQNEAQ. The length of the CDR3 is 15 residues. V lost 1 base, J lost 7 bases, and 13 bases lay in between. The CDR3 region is CASSLVDYLSGELFF. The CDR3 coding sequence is TGTGCCAGCAGCTTAGTGGACTACCTTAGCGGGGAGCTGTTTTTT.

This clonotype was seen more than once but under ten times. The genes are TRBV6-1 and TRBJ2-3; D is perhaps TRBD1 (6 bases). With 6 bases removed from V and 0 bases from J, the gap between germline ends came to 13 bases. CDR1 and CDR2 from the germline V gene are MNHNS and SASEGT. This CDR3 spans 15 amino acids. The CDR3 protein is CASSAGQYSTDTQYF. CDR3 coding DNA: TGTGCCAGCAGCGCAGGACAGTACAGCACAGATACGCAGTATTTT.

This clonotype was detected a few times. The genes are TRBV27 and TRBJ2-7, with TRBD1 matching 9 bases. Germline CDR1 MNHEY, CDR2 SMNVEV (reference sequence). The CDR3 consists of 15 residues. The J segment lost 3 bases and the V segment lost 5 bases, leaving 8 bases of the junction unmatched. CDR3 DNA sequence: TGTGCCAGCAGTCCTACGGGACAGGGTCTCTACGAGCAGTACTTC. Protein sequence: CASSPTGQGLYEQYF.

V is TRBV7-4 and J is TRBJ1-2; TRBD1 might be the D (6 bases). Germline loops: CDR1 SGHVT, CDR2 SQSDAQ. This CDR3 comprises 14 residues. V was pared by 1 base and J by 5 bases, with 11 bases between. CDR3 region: CASSLGRGGYGYTF. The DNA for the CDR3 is TGTGCCAGCAGCTTAGGTCGAGGGGGTTATGGCTACACCTTC.

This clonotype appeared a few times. CDR3 in amino acids: CASSLGTGALLDTQYF. CDR3 in DNA: TGTGCCAGCAGTTTAGGAACTGGGGCTCTTCTAGATACGCAGTATTTT. The genes are TRBV12-3 or TRBV12-4 and TRBJ2-3; D possibly corresponds to TRBD1 (5 bases). CDR3 size: 16 residues. The germline V and J ends were trimmed by 1 base and 5 bases, with 16 bases remaining between them.

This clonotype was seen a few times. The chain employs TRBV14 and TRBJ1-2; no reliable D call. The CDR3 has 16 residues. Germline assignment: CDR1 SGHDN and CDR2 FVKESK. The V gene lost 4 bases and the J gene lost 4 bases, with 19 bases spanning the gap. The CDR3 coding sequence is TGTGCCAGCAGCCCTAAAGGGAAGGGTATTCTCTATGGCTACACCTTC. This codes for CASSPKGKGILYGYTF.

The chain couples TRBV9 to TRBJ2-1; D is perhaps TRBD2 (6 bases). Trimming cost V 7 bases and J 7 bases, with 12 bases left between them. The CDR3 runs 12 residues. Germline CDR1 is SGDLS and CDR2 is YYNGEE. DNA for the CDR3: TGTGCCAGCGGTGGGGGGAGGAATGAGCAGTTCTTC. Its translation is CASGGGRNEQFF.

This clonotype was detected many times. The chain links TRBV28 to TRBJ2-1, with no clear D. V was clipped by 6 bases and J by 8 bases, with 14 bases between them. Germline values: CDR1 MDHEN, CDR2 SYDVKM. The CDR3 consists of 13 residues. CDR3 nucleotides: TGTGCCAGCAGCCCCCCGTGGATACATGAGCAGTTCTTC. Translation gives CASSPPWIHEQFF.

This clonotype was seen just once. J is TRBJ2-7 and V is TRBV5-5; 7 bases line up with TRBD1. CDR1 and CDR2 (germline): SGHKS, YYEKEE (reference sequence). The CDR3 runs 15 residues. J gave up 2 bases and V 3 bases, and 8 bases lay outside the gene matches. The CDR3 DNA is TGTGCCAGCAGCTCTTCGGACAGGAGACCCTACGAGCAGTACTTC. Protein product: CASSSSDRRPYEQYF.

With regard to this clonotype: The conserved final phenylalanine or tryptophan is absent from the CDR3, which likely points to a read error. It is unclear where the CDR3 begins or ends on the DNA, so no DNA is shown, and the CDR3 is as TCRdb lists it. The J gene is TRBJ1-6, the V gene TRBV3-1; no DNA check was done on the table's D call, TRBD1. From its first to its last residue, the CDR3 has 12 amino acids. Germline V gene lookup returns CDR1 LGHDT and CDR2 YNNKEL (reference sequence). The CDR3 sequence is CASSQVCRDRPL.

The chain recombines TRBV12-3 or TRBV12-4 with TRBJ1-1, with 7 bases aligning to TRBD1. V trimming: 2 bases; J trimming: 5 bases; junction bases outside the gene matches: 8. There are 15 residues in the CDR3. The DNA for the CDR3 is TGTGCCAGCAGTTTAAAGGTTCTCAGGGGGACTGAAGCTTTCTTT. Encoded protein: CASSLKVLRGTEAFF.

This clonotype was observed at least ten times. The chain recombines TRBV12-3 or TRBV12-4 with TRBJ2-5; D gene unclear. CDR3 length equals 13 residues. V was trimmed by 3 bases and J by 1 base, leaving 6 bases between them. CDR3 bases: TGTGCCAGCAGTTTCGGACCCCAAGAGACCCAGTACTTC. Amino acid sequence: CASSFGPQETQYF.